This T cell receptor beta chain was sequenced in a study of blood T cell repertoires in COVID-19. Whole-study context: Some COVID-19 samples were acute and others convalescent; all came from the United States, Italy and Spain. In each case, the material was cDNA or gDNA derived from T cells, B-cell-depleted T cells, or PBMCs.

CDR1 is SNHLY and CDR2 is FYNNEI in the germline V gene. Trimming removed 6 bases from V and 7 bases from J; junction bases left unmatched: 11. This CDR3 comprises 15 residues. In the study's own analysis: Amplification with reference gene primers provided the estimates of nucleated cell counts. TCRdb's table, derived via immunoSEQ multiplex PCR, lists solely in-frame clones and lacks some. D and trimming were read from the DNA, whereas the V and J calls and clone size are those reported in that table. The sample includes 150,000 to 200,000 clones, roughly 80% seen only once; the top ten take roughly a sixth.

Specimen: peripheral blood. V and J are TRBV2 and TRBJ1-4; 7 positions match TRBD1. This receptor was obtained from a man in his sixties with active or convalescent COVID-19. The CDR3 sequence: CASRTLEGASEKLFF. CDR3 sequence (DNA): TGTGCCAGCAGAACCCTGGAGGGGGCCAGTGAAAAACTGTTTTTT.